The 8 T cell receptor beta chains presented below share a single source sample, sequenced in a study of cytomegalovirus exposure and HLA in healthy donors. Repertoires were generated with immunoSEQ multiplex PCR, while TCRdb's copy carries only in-frame clones and drops some. The sample has roughly 330,000 clones, roughly 87% seen once. The sample taken for sequencing was PBMCs. The receptors shown here come from a woman aged 30 to 39 in good health and CMV-seropositive.

The V gene is TRBV4-3, the J gene TRBJ1-5; tentatively, D is TRBD1 (5 bases). The V end was cut by 4 bases, the J end by 0 bases, with 10 bases between. This CDR3 has 15 amino acids. Germline CDR1 is LGHNA and CDR2 is YSLEER. For the CDR3, the DNA is TGCGCCAGCAGCCCCCAGGGAAATAGCAATCAGCCCCAGCATTTT. This encodes CASSPQGNSNQPQHF.

The chain couples TRBV9 to TRBJ2-3; D call uncertain. CDR1 and CDR2 from the germline V gene are SGDLS and YYNGEE. The CDR3 consists of 15 residues. V was cut by 0 bases and J by 3 bases, with 11 bases left in between. In DNA form, the CDR3 reads TGTGCCAGCAGCGTAGAGCCGGGCCTTACAGATACGCAGTATTTT. Amino acid sequence: CASSVEPGLTDTQYF.

The chain uses TRBV4-1 and TRBJ1-4, with a tentative D call TRBD1 (6 bases). CDR1 is MGHRA and CDR2 is YSYEKL in the germline V gene. This CDR3 contains 16 residues. V lost 0 bases to trimming and J lost 7 bases, with 15 bases between them. CDR3 in DNA: TGCGCCAGCAGCCAAGATGAGGGGCAGGGGAGTGAAAAACTGTTTTTT. Its protein product is CASSQDEGQGSEKLFF.

The V call is TRBV9, the J call TRBJ1-2; D uncertain. Per germline, CDR1 SGDLS and CDR2 YYNGEE. Trimming took 10 bases from V and 4 from J, leaving 20 bases between them. This CDR3 spans 14 amino acids. The chain's CDR3 is CAGEKGAQCYGYTF. For the CDR3, the DNA is TGTGCCGGGGAGAAGGGAGCACAATGCTATGGCTACACCTTC.

This chain links TRBV9 with TRBJ1-4; no clear D. Germline V gene data show CDR1 as SGDLS and CDR2 as YYNGEE. The CDR3 has 15 residues. Trimming took 0 bases from V and 8 from J, leaving 14 bases between them. In DNA, the CDR3 is TGTGCCAGCAGCGTAGGAATGAGGGCCCAGGAAAAACTGTTTTTT. This gives the protein CASSVGMRAQEKLFF.

As to this clone: Different DNA sequences within this sample yield the same CDR3. This chain uses TRBV6-5 with TRBJ2-7; a weak D match, TRBD1 (5 bases). The CDR3 has 14 residues. Deletions cut 6 bases from V and 0 bases from J, with 12 bases between. Germline V gene data show CDR1 as MNHEY and CDR2 as SVGAGI. Here the CDR3 DNA reads TGTGCCAGCAGACCTGACAGAGGCTCCTACGAGCAGTACTTC. The encoded protein is CASRPDRGSYEQYF.

The chain joins TRBV15 to TRBJ2-5; D gene uncertain. The CDR3 has 14 amino acids. V was trimmed by 1 base and J by 1 base, leaving 7 bases between them. Germline CDR1 LNHNV, CDR2 YYDKDF (reference sequence). DNA of the CDR3: TGTGCCACCAGCAGAGGAGGCTTCCAAGAGACCCAGTACTTC. Residues: CATSRGGFQETQYF.

The chain joins TRBV4-3 to TRBJ2-7, with a weak D call TRBD2 (5 bases). The CDR3 has 15 residues. Trimming removed 0 bases at V and 2 bases at J, with 11 bases between. CDR1 LGHNA and CDR2 YSLEER come from the germline V gene. Here the CDR3 reads CASSQDTSRPYEQYF. The CDR3 coding sequence is TGCGCCAGCAGCCAAGACACTAGTCGACCCTACGAGCAGTACTTC.